These 24 T cell receptor beta chains were all obtained from the same sample, sequenced in a study of early T cells in non-severe SARS-CoV-2 infection. TCRdb processed the 5' RACE reads anew with MiXCR; each CDR3 protein has one entry. The repertoire consists of tens of thousands of distinct CDR3 sequences, with about 10% occurring once and the leading ten covering 4.5% to 5.5%. Source material: whole blood. Receptors were obtained from an adult who was a healthcare worker with PCR-confirmed SARS-CoV-2 infection or an uninfected control (not recorded which).

J is TRBJ2-3 and V is TRBV29-1, with TRBD2 matching 9 bases. CDR1 SQVTM and CDR2 ANQGSEA come from the germline V gene. Losses at the gene ends were 5 bases for V and 4 bases for J; bases not matched to a gene: 10. This CDR3 is 15 amino acids long. The CDR3 coding sequence is TGCAGCGTTATTCCTAGCGGGGCCCCCTCAGATACGCAGTATTTT. It translates to CSVIPSGAPSDTQYF.

This clonotype was counted ten times or more. CDR3 bases: TGTGACGTCCGGGACAGCTCCTACAATGAGCAGTTCTTC. This codes for CDVRDSSYNEQFF. V and J are TRBV18 and TRBJ2-1, with 7 positions matching TRBD1. CDR1 and CDR2 (germline): KGHSH, LQKENI. The CDR3 spans 13 residues. Combining the CDR3 with reference TRBV18 and TRBJ2-1 gives the whole variable domain NAGVMQNPRHLVRRRGQEARLRCSPMKGHSHVYWYRQLPEEGLKFMVYLQKENIIDESGMPKERFSAEFPKEGPSILRIQQVVRGDSAAYFCDVRDSSYNEQFFGPGTRLTVL.

This clonotype has a handful of counts. V gene TRBV18 combines with J gene TRBJ1-2; D is ambiguous. Trimming removed 3 bases at V and 4 bases at J, with 12 bases between. The CDR3 runs to 14 residues. In germline, CDR1 is KGHSH, CDR2 LQKENI. The CDR3 bases are TGTGCCAGCTCACCTTCGGCGGGAGGCTATGGCTACACCTTC. It is translated as CASSPSAGGYGYTF. Looking up the rest from reference TRBV18 and TRBJ1-2 gives the full variable domain: NAGVMQNPRHLVRRRGQEARLRCSPMKGHSHVYWYRQLPEEGLKFMVYLQKENIIDESGMPKERFSAEFPKEGPSILRIQQVVRGDSAAYFCASSPSAGGYGYTFGSGTRLTVV.

In this sample, this clonotype turned up a few times. The rearrangement joins TRBV6-4 to TRBJ2-2; TRBD2 aligns across 8 bases. Per germline, CDR1 MRHNA and CDR2 SNTAGT. There are 16 residues in the CDR3. With 2 bases clipped from V and 3 bases from J, the junction kept 5 bases outside the gene matches. In DNA form, the CDR3 reads TGTGCCAGCAGTGACGCTCTAGCGGGTGACACCGGGGAGCTGTTTTTT. This translates into CASSDALAGDTGELFF.

This clonotype has more than one count but fewer than ten. The chain couples TRBV12-3 or TRBV12-4 to TRBJ1-1; TRBD1 agrees at 7 bases. This CDR3 has 12 residues. V was pared by 5 bases and J by 4 bases, with 1 base of the junction left unmatched. The CDR3 DNA sequence: TGTGCCAGCAGTAACAGGGGCACTGAAGCTTTCTTT. Protein: CASSNRGTEAFF.

This clonotype was detected many times. The chain carries TRBV25-1 and TRBJ1-3, with 7 bases aligning to TRBD1. Looked up from germline, CDR1 is MGHDK and CDR2 is SYGVNS. The ends lost 6 bases at V and 0 bases at J; junction bases unmatched: 5. This CDR3 contains 15 residues. The CDR3 here is CASRSDRDSGNTIYF. CDR3 nucleotide sequence: TGTGCCAGCAGGAGTGACAGGGACTCTGGAAACACCATATATTTT.

The V and J genes are TRBV4-3 and TRBJ1-4; no firm D call. Trimming left V 0 bases short and J 6 bases short, with 5 bases between. The V gene's germline CDR1 is LGHNA and CDR2 YSLEER. The CDR3 has 13 amino acids. CDR3 DNA sequence: TGCGCCAGCAGCCAAGATCAGGATGAAAAACTGTTTTTT. Residues: CASSQDQDEKLFF.

V is TRBV11-2 and J is TRBJ2-3; D is unclear. V lost 1 base and J lost 5, with 7 bases in between. Germline V lookup: CDR1 SGHAT, CDR2 FQNNGV. This CDR3 region has 13 residues. CDR3 region: CASSLGHLDTQYF. As DNA, the CDR3 is TGTGCCAGCAGCTTAGGACACTTAGATACGCAGTATTTT.

Only a few counts were recorded for this clonotype. In DNA form, the CDR3 reads TGTGCCAGCATCTCGATAGTAAATGAGCAGTTCTTC. This gives the protein CASISIVNEQFF. The chain employs TRBV7-2 and TRBJ2-1; D is unclear. CDR3 length: 12 amino acids. Trimming removed 7 bases at V and 7 bases at J, with 11 bases between. The V gene's germline CDR1 is SGHTA and CDR2 FQGNSA.

CDR3: CATSVGRDGPRTGELFF. The CDR3 bases are TGTGCCACCAGTGTAGGCAGGGATGGGCCGAGGACCGGGGAGCTGTTTTTT. The V gene is TRBV24-1, the J gene TRBJ2-2, with D maybe TRBD1 (5 bases). Germline loops: CDR1 KGHDR, CDR2 SFDVKD. V lost 5 bases, J lost 5 bases, and 20 bases lay in between. The CDR3 is made up of 17 amino acids.

The count of this clonotype is one. This sequence joins TRBV20-1 and TRBJ2-7, with 11 bases matching TRBD1. J gave up 5 bases and V 4 bases, and 10 bases lay outside the gene matches. CDR1 is DFQATT, CDR2 SNEGSKA, per germline (reference sequence). The CDR3 length is 15 residues. As DNA, the CDR3 is TGCAGTGCTATCAATGGACAGGGGGCAGGCAACGAGCAGTACTTC. Translating it yields CSAINGQGAGNEQYF.

In this sample, this clonotype turned up a few times. This chain connects TRBV7-9 to TRBJ2-7; D possibly corresponds to TRBD1 (5 bases). V was trimmed by 5 bases and J by 6 bases, leaving 17 bases between them. Germline loops: CDR1 SEHNR, CDR2 FQNEAQ (reference sequence). CDR3 length: 14 residues. The CDR3 loop is CASSPLVSRAEQYF. In DNA, the CDR3 is TGTGCCAGCAGCCCCCTAGTGTCCAGGGCCGAGCAGTACTTC.

The genes are TRBV24-1 and TRBJ1-5; D gene ambiguous. The CDR3 loop spans 14 amino acids. V was pared by 2 bases and J by 4 bases, with 8 bases between. Germline CDR1 KGHDR, CDR2 SFDVKD. DNA of the CDR3: TGTGCCACCAGTGATTCGCAAGTAAATCAGCCCCAGCATTTT. Encoded protein: CATSDSQVNQPQHF.

This clonotype appeared a few times. The genes are TRBV6-1 and TRBJ1-2, with 7 nucleotides matching TRBD1. V lost 2 bases and J lost 4; bases outside the gene matches: 7. The CDR3 runs 15 residues. Germline V lookup: CDR1 MNHNS, CDR2 SASEGT. CDR3 sequence reads: CASSERQGGPYGYTF. CDR3 DNA: TGTGCCAGCAGTGAAAGACAGGGCGGACCCTATGGCTACACCTTC.

This clonotype appeared many times. This CDR3 reads CASSLRHTLSNQPQHF. The CDR3 bases are TGTGCCAGCAGCCTACGACATACCCTTAGCAATCAGCCCCAGCATTTT. The chain joins TRBV7-6 to TRBJ1-5, with D unresolved. The germline V gene has CDR1 SGHVS and CDR2 FNYEAQ. Between the trimmed V and J ends, which lost 5 bases and 0 bases, there was a span of 14 bases. The CDR3 consists of 16 residues.

This clonotype was detected ten times or more. The chain links TRBV4-3 to TRBJ1-1, with a weak D call TRBD1 (6 bases). The germline V gene has CDR1 LGHNA and CDR2 YSLEER. The V end lost 3 bases, the J end lost 5 bases, and 13 bases lay between the germline ends. The CDR3 sequence is 14 residues long. This CDR3 reads CASSHQQGRTEAFF. CDR3 sequence (DNA): TGCGCCAGCAGCCATCAACAGGGTCGGACTGAAGCTTTCTTT.

The table lists this clonotype with many counts. V and J are TRBV5-1 and TRBJ1-2; D gene uncertain. Germline CDR1 and CDR2: SGHRS and YFSETQ. The germline V and J ends were trimmed by 0 bases and 3 bases, with 6 bases remaining between them. The CDR3 length is 13 residues. Here the CDR3 reads CASSLAPDYGYTF. As DNA, the CDR3 is TGCGCCAGCAGCTTGGCTCCAGACTATGGCTACACCTTC.

This clonotype came up a few times. This chain uses TRBV7-9 with TRBJ2-3, with TRBD2 as a possible D gene (6 bases). CDR3 length equals 16 residues. The V and J ends lost 5 bases and 6 bases respectively, with 21 bases between them. CDR1 and CDR2 from the germline V gene are SEHNR and FQNEAQ (reference sequence). CDR3: CASSAKWRVGGDTQYF. CDR3 bases: TGTGCCAGCAGCGCCAAGTGGAGGGTTGGGGGTGATACGCAGTATTTT.

This clonotype showed up many times. This chain links TRBV7-3 with TRBJ2-1; tentatively, D is TRBD1 or TRBD2 (5 bases each). The CDR3 sequence is 12 residues long. Germline V gives CDR1 SGHTA, CDR2 FQGTGA. V was pared by 8 bases and J by 9 bases, with 14 bases between. The CDR3 nucleotides are TGTGCCAGCGGGGGAAGGTCAGGTGAGCAGTTCTTC. Translation: CASGGRSGEQFF.

This clonotype was detected many times. The V and J genes are TRBV11-3 and TRBJ2-4, with TRBD1 matching 12 bases. The germline CDR1 and CDR2 sequences are SGHNT and YENEEA. Trimming at V came to 5 bases and at J to 0 bases, leaving 8 bases not matched to a gene. The CDR3 loop spans 18 amino acids. Here the CDR3 reads CASSMGTGGEIAKNIQYF. CDR3 DNA sequence: TGTGCCAGCAGCATGGGGACAGGGGGCGAAATAGCCAAAAACATTCAGTACTTC.

This clonotype was seen many times. This chain uses TRBV12-3 or TRBV12-4 with TRBJ2-1; no reliable D call. This CDR3 is built from 11 residues. The V gene lost 3 bases and the J gene lost 13 bases, with 10 bases spanning the gap. Here the CDR3 reads CASSFYGYQFF. The CDR3 DNA follows: TGTGCCAGCAGTTTTTATGGCTATCAGTTCTTC.

This clonotype turned up a few times. The chain employs TRBV2 and TRBJ2-5; 8 bases align to TRBD2. J lost 2 bases, V lost 6 bases, and 5 bases had no gene match. CDR3 length: 14 amino acids. The germline V gene encodes CDR1 SNHLY and CDR2 FYNNEI. In nucleotides, the CDR3 is TGTGCCAGCAGCGAGACTAGCGAGCAAGAGACCCAGTACTTC. This gives the protein CASSETSEQETQYF.

This clonotype was seen ten or more times. The chain uses TRBV11-2 and TRBJ2-5; D is tentatively TRBD1 or TRBD2 (5 bases each). CDR1 is SGHAT, CDR2 FQNNGV, per germline. With 0 bases removed from V and 13 bases from J, the gap between germline ends came to 15 bases. The CDR3 has 13 amino acids. CDR3 DNA: TGTGCCAGCAGCTTAGACAGGGTAGGAGGCTCGTACTTC. As protein: CASSLDRVGGSYF.

This clonotype was counted many times. The rearrangement joins TRBV6-2 or TRBV6-3 to TRBJ1-1; no firm D call. CDR3 length: 13 residues. Germline V lookup: CDR1 MNHEY, CDR2 SVGEGT. V shed 7 bases and J shed 5 bases, with 14 bases lying between them. The CDR3 reads CASNRAGVTEAFF. DNA of the CDR3: TGTGCCAGCAATCGGGCTGGAGTAACTGAAGCTTTCTTT.